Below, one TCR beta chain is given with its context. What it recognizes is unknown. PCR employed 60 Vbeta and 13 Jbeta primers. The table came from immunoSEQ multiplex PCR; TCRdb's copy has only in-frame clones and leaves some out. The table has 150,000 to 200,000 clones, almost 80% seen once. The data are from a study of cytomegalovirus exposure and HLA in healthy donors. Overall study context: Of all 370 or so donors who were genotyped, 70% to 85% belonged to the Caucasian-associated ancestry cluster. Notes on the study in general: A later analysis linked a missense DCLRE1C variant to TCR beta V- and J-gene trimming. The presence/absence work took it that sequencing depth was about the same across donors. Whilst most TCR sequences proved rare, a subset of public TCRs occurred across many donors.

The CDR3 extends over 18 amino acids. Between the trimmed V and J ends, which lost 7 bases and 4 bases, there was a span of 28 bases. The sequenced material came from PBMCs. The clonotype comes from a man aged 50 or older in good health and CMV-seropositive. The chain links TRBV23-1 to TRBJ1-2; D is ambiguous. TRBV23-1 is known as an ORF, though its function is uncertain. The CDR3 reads CASKNTLPPCTVSYGYTF. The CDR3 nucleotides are TGCGCCAGCAAAAACACACTCCCCCCTTGTACAGTCTCCTATGGCTACACCTTC.